The present entry profiles one T cell receptor (beta chain) with its context. The germline CDR1 and CDR2 sequences are SGHRS and YFSETQ. The CDR3 consists of 16 residues. The germline V and J ends were trimmed by 0 bases and 4 bases, with 16 bases remaining between them. The sample originates from a study of blood T cell repertoires in COVID-19. Measured with immunoSEQ multiplex PCR; TCRdb has only the in-frame clones, and not every one. The sample consists of roughly 150,000 clones, more than 75% of them appearing once. This TCR was recovered from a man in his fifties or sixties with acute or convalescent COVID-19. Sample: peripheral blood. The V and J genes are TRBV5-1 and TRBJ2-5, with D unresolved. CDR3 in DNA: TGCGCCAGCAGCTTGGCCTTTGGGCAATTGGGAGAGACCCAGTACTTC. Translating it yields CASSLAFGQLGETQYF. The full variable domain, in which reference TRBV5-1 and TRBJ2-5 provide the parts outside the CDR3, is KAGVTQTPRYLIKTRGQQVTLSCSPISGHRSVSWYQQTPGQGLQFLFEYFSETQRNKGNFPGRFSGRQFSNSRSEMNVSTLELGDSALYLCASSLAFGQLGETQYFGPGTRLLVL.